These 22 T cell receptor beta chains share one sample of origin, sequenced in a study of early T cells in non-severe SARS-CoV-2 infection. Each CDR3 protein is one row after TCRdb ran MiXCR on the 5' RACE reads. Of 30,000 to 40,000 distinct CDR3 sequences in the sample, roughly 4% were seen once. The sequenced sample consisted of whole blood. Receptor source: an adult who was a healthcare worker with PCR-confirmed SARS-CoV-2 infection or an uninfected control (not recorded which).

This clonotype came up many times. The rearrangement uses TRBV6-5 and TRBJ1-5, with D unclear. The CDR3 is made up of 13 amino acids. V lost 8 bases, J lost 4 bases, and 12 bases lay in between. From germline, CDR1 is MNHEY and CDR2 SVGAGI. Written as DNA, the CDR3 is TGTGCCAGCCAGCGACGGAAGAATCAGCCCCAGCATTTT. Protein product: CASQRRKNQPQHF.

This clonotype was detected many times. V usage is TRBV14 and J usage is TRBJ2-7; no clear D. Per germline, CDR1 SGHDN and CDR2 FVKESK. The ends were cut back, 2 bases at V and 2 bases at J, with 10 bases in the middle. This CDR3 is built from 14 residues. CDR3 region: CASSQIYNPYEQYF. In nucleotides, the CDR3 is TGTGCCAGCAGCCAAATATATAATCCCTACGAGCAGTACTTC.

This clonotype was seen ten or more times. V usage is TRBV25-1 and J usage is TRBJ2-7; 7 nucleotides align to TRBD1. With 4 bases clipped from V and 2 bases from J, the junction kept 8 bases outside the gene matches. This CDR3 comprises 15 residues. Per the germline V gene, CDR1 is MGHDK and CDR2 is SYGVNS. The CDR3 region has the DNA TGTGCCAGCAGTGTCACGGGACAGCAAGCCTACGAGCAGTACTTC. It encodes CASSVTGQQAYEQYF.

This clonotype showed up just a few times. The V gene is TRBV20-1, the J gene TRBJ2-7; 11 bases align to TRBD2. Germline V gene sequence: CDR1 DFQATT, CDR2 SNEGSKA (reference sequence). This CDR3 spans 16 amino acids. Germline trimming cut 0 bases from V and 4 bases from J; bases unmatched to any gene: 8. CDR3 bases: TGCAGTGCTAGAGATGAGGGACGGACTAGCGGGTACGAGCAGTACTTC. Translating it yields CSARDEGRTSGYEQYF.

This clonotype was found many times. In DNA form, the CDR3 reads TGTGCCAGCTCACCACTTCCAGCCACAGATACGCAGTATTTT. This gives the protein CASSPLPATDTQYF. This chain connects TRBV18 to TRBJ2-3, with D hard to call. The V gene lost 1 base and the J gene lost 2 bases, with 7 bases spanning the gap. Per the germline V gene, CDR1 is KGHSH and CDR2 is LQKENI. The CDR3 extends over 14 amino acids.

This clonotype has ten or more counts. V and J are TRBV5-5 and TRBJ1-1, with 7 bases matching TRBD1. The CDR3 loop spans 17 amino acids. CDR1 is SGHKS and CDR2 is YYEKEE in the germline V gene (reference sequence). V lost 3 bases, J lost 7 bases, and 18 bases stayed unmatched. The CDR3 sequence: CASSYQPQGYNTGEAFF. CDR3 bases: TGTGCCAGCAGCTACCAACCACAGGGGTATAACACTGGTGAAGCTTTCTTT. Full variable domain (rest looked up from reference TRBV5-5 and TRBJ1-1): DAGVTQSPTHLIKTRGQQVTLRCSPISGHKSVSWYQQVLGQGPQFIFQYYEKEERGRGNFPDRFSARQFPNYSSELNVNALLLGDSALYLCASSYQPQGYNTGEAFFGQGTRLTVV.

This clonotype was seen at least ten times. The chain uses TRBV28 and TRBJ1-2; D not certain. Trimming took off 2 bases at V and 2 bases at J, with 9 bases between the two ends. The CDR3 extends over 14 amino acids. CDR1 is MDHEN and CDR2 is SYDVKM in the germline V gene. The CDR3 region has the DNA TGTGCCAGCAGTTTAAGAAAAGAGAACTATGGCTACACCTTC. Its translation is CASSLRKENYGYTF.

This clonotype was counted ten times or more. The chain has TRBV29-1 and TRBJ1-1, with 8 bases that match TRBD1. The CDR3 runs to 13 residues. V dropped 4 bases and J dropped 1; count of bases not matched to a gene: 2. Germline assignment: CDR1 SQVTM and CDR2 ANQGSEA. CDR3 in DNA: TGCAGCGTTGCGGGACAGGAGAACACTGAAGCTTTCTTT. Encoded protein: CSVAGQENTEAFF.

This clonotype showed up many times. The genes are TRBV9 and TRBJ1-1; possibly TRBD1 for D (5 bases). V was cut by 0 bases and J by 0 bases, with 18 bases left in between. The germline V gene encodes CDR1 SGDLS and CDR2 YYNGEE. CDR3 length: 18 residues. CDR3 DNA sequence: TGTGCCAGCAGCGTAGCTCCCCACAGGAACTTCATGAACACTGAAGCTTTCTTT. Translating gives CASSVAPHRNFMNTEAFF. Drawing the rest from reference TRBV9 and TRBJ1-1, the complete variable domain is DSGVTQTPKHLITATGQRVTLRCSPRSGDLSVYWYQQSLDQGLQFLIQYYNGEERAKGNILERFSAQQFPDLHSELNLSSLELGDSALYFCASSVAPHRNFMNTEAFFGQGTRLTVV.

This clonotype was counted many times. This chain joins TRBV14 and TRBJ2-7, with TRBD2 matching over 10 bases. The germline V gene has CDR1 SGHDN and CDR2 FVKESK. This CDR3 has 13 residues. The junction had 4 bases not matched to a gene; V was cut back by 6 bases and J by 5 bases. Here the CDR3 DNA reads TGTGCCAGCAGGCACACTAGCGGGAACGAGCAGTACTTC. Amino acid sequence: CASRHTSGNEQYF.

This clonotype was seen repeatedly, ten times or more. This rearrangement joins TRBV7-8 to TRBJ1-6, with TRBD1 as a possible D gene (6 bases). This CDR3 region has 13 residues. V lost 5 bases and J 10 bases, leaving 12 bases between the germline ends. The germline V gene has CDR1 SGHVS and CDR2 FQNEAQ. CDR3 protein: CASSKGQQSPLHF. CDR3 DNA: TGTGCCAGCAGCAAAGGACAGCAGTCACCCCTCCACTTT.

This clonotype was seen many times. The J gene is TRBJ2-5, the V gene TRBV19, with D perhaps TRBD1 or TRBD2 (5 bases each). V was shortened by 3 bases and J by 7 bases, with 21 bases between the two germline ends. The CDR3 covers 16 residues. Germline V gene data show CDR1 as LNHDA and CDR2 as SQIVND (reference sequence). The CDR3 DNA is TGTGCCAGTAGTATGGTGGCCCAGGAGCCGAGGGGGACCCAGTACTTC. Encoded protein: CASSMVAQEPRGTQYF.

This clonotype was picked up many times. V usage is TRBV12-3 or TRBV12-4 and J usage is TRBJ2-6; the D gene could be TRBD1 or TRBD2 (5 bases each). The ends were cut back, 6 bases at V and 0 bases at J, with 18 bases in the middle. CDR3 length: 18 amino acids. The CDR3 bases are TGTGCCAGCAGACCAAGAGGGGTGGTTAGCTCTGGGGCCAACGTCCTGACTTTC. Translation: CASRPRGVVSSGANVLTF.

This clonotype is deemed medium-sized. The chain has TRBV24-1 and TRBJ2-2; 9 nucleotides line up with TRBD1. Germline assignment: CDR1 KGHDR and CDR2 SFDVKD. This CDR3 is 14 amino acids long. V shed 5 bases and J 3 bases; nucleotides not matched to a gene: 0. The CDR3: CATSGDRDTGELFF. For the CDR3, the DNA is TGTGCCACCAGTGGGGACAGGGACACCGGGGAGCTGTTTTTT.

This clonotype was seen many times. The rearrangement joins TRBV5-1 to TRBJ2-4; weak D call: TRBD1 (6 bases). The V gene's germline CDR1 is SGHRS and CDR2 YFSETQ. The V end lost 4 bases, the J end lost 6 bases, and 17 bases lay between the germline ends. The CDR3 has 15 residues. The CDR3 region is CASSPGVGVGNIQYF. CDR3 nucleotide sequence: TGCGCCAGCAGCCCAGGGGTGGGGGTTGGAAACATTCAGTACTTC.

The chain couples TRBV3-1 to TRBJ1-1, with 9 positions matching TRBD1. The length of the CDR3 is 12 residues. V lost 0 bases to trimming and J lost 10 bases; unmatched junction nucleotides: 0. CDR1 and CDR2 from the germline V gene are LGHDT and YNNKEL (reference sequence). The CDR3 DNA sequence: TGTGCCAGCAGCCAAGAGGACAGGGGAGCTTTCTTT. Encoded protein: CASSQEDRGAFF. The entire variable domain, with the rest obtained from reference TRBV3-1 and TRBJ1-1, is as follows: DTAVSQTPKYLVTQMGNDKSIKCEQNLGHDTMYWYKQDSKKFLKIMFSYNNKELIINETVPNRFSPKSPDKAHLNLHINSLELGDSAVYFCASSQEDRGAFFGQGTRLTVV.

This clonotype was seen many times. The V call is TRBV6-2 or TRBV6-3, the J call TRBJ2-2; D is unresolved. CDR3 length: 16 amino acids. Germline V gives CDR1 MNHEY, CDR2 SVGEGT. V lost 4 bases, J lost 1 base, and 13 bases lay in between. CDR3 sequence reads: CASSSLSQLNTGELFF. CDR3 DNA sequence: TGTGCCAGCAGTTCCCTCTCGCAGCTGAACACCGGGGAGCTGTTTTTT.

This chain links TRBV5-4 with TRBJ1-2; TRBD1 matches 8 bases. V shed 3 bases and J 3 bases; nucleotides not matched to a gene: 7. CDR1 and CDR2 (germline): SGHNT, YYREEE (reference sequence). The CDR3 is made up of 15 amino acids. This CDR3 reads CASSSRTGIYYGYTF. The CDR3, as DNA: TGTGCCAGCAGCTCCCGGACAGGGATTTACTATGGCTACACCTTC.

This clonotype was counted many times. J is TRBJ2-7 and V is TRBV20-1; D is unresolved. Germline CDR1 and CDR2: DFQATT and SNEGSKA (reference sequence). This CDR3 spans 12 amino acids. Trimming pared 2 bases from V and 5 bases from J, leaving 10 bases between. CDR3 coding DNA: TGCAGTGCTAGATCCAACTGGGACGAGCAGTACTTC. This encodes CSARSNWDEQYF.

As DNA, the CDR3 is TGTGCCAGCAGCTTAGCTAGGGGAACCACCTACGAGCAGTACTTC. As protein: CASSLARGTTYEQYF. This chain joins TRBV11-3 and TRBJ2-7, with D maybe TRBD1 (5 bases). Trimming removed 1 base from V and 2 bases from J, with 12 bases in between. Germline values: CDR1 SGHNT, CDR2 YENEEA. The CDR3 extends over 15 amino acids. Drawing the rest from reference TRBV11-3 and TRBJ2-7, the complete variable domain is EAGVVQSPRYKIIEKKQPVAFWCNPISGHNTLYWYLQNLGQGPELLIRYENEEAVDDSQLPKDRFSAERLKGVDSTLKIQPAELGDSAVYLCASSLARGTTYEQYFGPGTRLTVT.

This clonotype was observed many times. This chain links TRBV6-1 with TRBJ1-5; D possibly corresponds to TRBD1 (5 bases). The CDR3 contains 15 residues. V lost 7 bases, J lost 7 bases, and 20 bases lay in between. Germline CDR1 MNHNS, CDR2 SASEGT. The CDR3 region is CASKQRGDQIQPQHF. Here the CDR3 DNA reads TGTGCCAGCAAACAAAGGGGTGATCAGATCCAGCCCCAGCATTTT.

The table lists this clonotype with many counts. The CDR3: CASSLGVLRTSGRNSYNEQFF. In DNA form, the CDR3 reads TGTGCCAGCAGCTTAGGGGTACTTAGGACTAGCGGGAGGAACTCCTACAATGAGCAGTTCTTC. The genes are TRBV11-3 and TRBJ2-1; 14 nucleotides align to TRBD2. The CDR3 length is 21 residues. Germline-derived CDR1 and CDR2 are SGHNT and YENEEA. The V and J ends lost 1 base and 0 bases, in that order; junction bases with no gene match: 11.